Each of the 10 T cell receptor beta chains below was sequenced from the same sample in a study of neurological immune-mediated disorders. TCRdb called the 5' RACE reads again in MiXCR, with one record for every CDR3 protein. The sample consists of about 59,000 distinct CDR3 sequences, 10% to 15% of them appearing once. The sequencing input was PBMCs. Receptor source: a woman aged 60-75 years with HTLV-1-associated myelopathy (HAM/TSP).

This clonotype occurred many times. The CDR3 DNA reads as TGTGCCAGCAAAAAGGAGGGGGGAACCTACAATGAGCAGTTCTTC. Translating gives CASKKEGGTYNEQFF. The chain combines TRBV5-5 with TRBJ2-1; perhaps D is TRBD1 or TRBD2 (6 bases each). V lost 6 bases and J lost 2, with 15 bases in between. CDR1 is SGHKS, CDR2 YYEKEE, per germline (reference sequence). The CDR3 extends over 15 amino acids.

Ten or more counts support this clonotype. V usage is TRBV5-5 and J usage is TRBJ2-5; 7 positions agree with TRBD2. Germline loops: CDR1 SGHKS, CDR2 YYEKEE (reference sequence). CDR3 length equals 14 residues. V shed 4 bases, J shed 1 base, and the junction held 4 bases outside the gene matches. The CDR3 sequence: CASSLLAPQETQYF. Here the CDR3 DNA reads TGTGCCAGCAGCCTACTAGCGCCCCAAGAGACCCAGTACTTC.

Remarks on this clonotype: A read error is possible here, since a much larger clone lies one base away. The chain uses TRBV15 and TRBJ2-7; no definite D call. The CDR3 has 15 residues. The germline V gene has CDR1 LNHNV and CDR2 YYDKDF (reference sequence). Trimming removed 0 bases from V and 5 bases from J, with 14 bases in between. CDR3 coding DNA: TGTGCCACCAGCAGAGATCGATCCAGTCCCCACGAGCAGTACTTC. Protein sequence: CATSRDRSSPHEQYF.

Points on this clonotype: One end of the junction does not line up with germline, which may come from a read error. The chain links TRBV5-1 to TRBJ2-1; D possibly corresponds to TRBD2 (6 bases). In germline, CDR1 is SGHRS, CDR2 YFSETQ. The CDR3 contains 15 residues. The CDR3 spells CASSPGLAGYNGQFF. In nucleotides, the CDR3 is TGCGCCAGCAGCCCGGGACTTGCGGGCTACAATGGGCAGTTCTTC.

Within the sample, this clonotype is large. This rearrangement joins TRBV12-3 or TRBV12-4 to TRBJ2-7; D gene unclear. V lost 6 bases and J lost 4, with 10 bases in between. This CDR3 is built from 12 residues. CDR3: CASSLGLYEQYF. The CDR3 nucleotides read TGTGCCAGCAGCCTGGGTCTGTACGAGCAGTACTTC.

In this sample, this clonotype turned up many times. The CDR3 coding sequence is TGTGCCAGCAGCTTGGCCTGGGGGGGAAGCACAGATACGCAGTATTTT. Translation gives CASSLAWGGSTDTQYF. The chain is built from TRBV11-2 and TRBJ2-3; TRBD2 agrees at 7 bases. V lost 3 bases and J lost 0; bases outside the gene matches: 6. The CDR3 is made up of 16 amino acids. Per germline, CDR1 SGHAT and CDR2 FQNNGV.

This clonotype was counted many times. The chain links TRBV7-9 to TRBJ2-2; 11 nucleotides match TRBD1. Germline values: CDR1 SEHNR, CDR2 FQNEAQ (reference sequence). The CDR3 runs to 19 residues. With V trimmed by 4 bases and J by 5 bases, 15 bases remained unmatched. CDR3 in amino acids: CASSSNTLEGQGDTGELFF. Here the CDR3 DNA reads TGTGCCAGCAGCTCAAATACACTAGAGGGACAGGGGGATACCGGGGAGCTGTTTTTT.

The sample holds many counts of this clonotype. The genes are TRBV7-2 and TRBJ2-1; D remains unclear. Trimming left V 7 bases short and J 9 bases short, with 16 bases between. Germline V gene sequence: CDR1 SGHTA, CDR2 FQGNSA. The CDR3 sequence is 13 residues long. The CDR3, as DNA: TGTGCCAGCACCTTTGAGCTCGCCGGTGAGCAGTTCTTC. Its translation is CASTFELAGEQFF.

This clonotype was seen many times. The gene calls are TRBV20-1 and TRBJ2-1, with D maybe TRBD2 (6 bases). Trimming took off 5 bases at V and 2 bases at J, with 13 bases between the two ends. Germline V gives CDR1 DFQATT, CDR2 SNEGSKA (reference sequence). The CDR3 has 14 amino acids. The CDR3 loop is CSARRWGAYNEQFF. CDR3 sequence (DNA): TGCAGTGCTCGTAGGTGGGGGGCCTACAATGAGCAGTTCTTC.

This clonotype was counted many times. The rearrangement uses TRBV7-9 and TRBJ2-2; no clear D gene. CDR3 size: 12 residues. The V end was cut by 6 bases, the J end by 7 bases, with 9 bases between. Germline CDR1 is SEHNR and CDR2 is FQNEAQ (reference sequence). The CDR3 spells CASRTGHGELFF. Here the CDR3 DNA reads TGTGCCAGCAGAACGGGTCACGGGGAGCTGTTTTTT.